A selection of T cell receptor beta chains follows, all from one sample in a study of cytomegalovirus exposure and HLA in healthy donors. Repertoires were generated with immunoSEQ multiplex PCR, while TCRdb's copy carries only in-frame clones and drops some. Among 200,000 to 250,000 clones listed, 88% were seen once. The sequencing sample was made of PBMCs. The source of these receptors is a woman aged 18-29 years in good health and CMV-seronegative. Both conserved end residues are part of each CDR3. The D gene is left open where the match is weak. Clone size is given for some rows only: seen once, a few or many times, or a class if the clone is expanded.

TRBJ2-1,15,.,.,TRBV9,CASSVGGSSANEQFF,TGTGCCAGCAGCGTAGGGGGAAGTAGCGCCAATGAGCAGTTCTTC
TRBJ2-1,15,.,once,TRBV15,CATSREGTGLEKQFF,TGTGCCACCAGCAGAGAAGGAACGGGACTCGAAAAGCAGTTCTTC
TRBJ2-1,16,TRBD2,.,TRBV28,CASIGAGGTIYNEQFF,TGTGCCAGCATAGGGGCGGGAGGAACCATCTACAATGAGCAGTTCTTC
TRBJ2-3,16,TRBD1,.,TRBV10-3,CAITQGAGSYADTQYF,TGTGCCATCACCCAGGGGGCGGGATCATACGCGGATACGCAGTATTTT
TRBJ1-5,16,.,.,TRBV4-2,CASSPAAAGANQPQHF,TGTGCCAGCAGCCCCGCCGCGGCAGGGGCAAATCAGCCCCAGCATTTT
TRBJ1-1,15,.,.,TRBV7-6,CASSPYGGGTAEAFF,TGTGCCAGCAGCCCCTACGGGGGGGGAACTGCTGAAGCTTTCTTT
TRBJ2-4,16,.,.,TRBV11-2,CASSLGRRDAKNIQYF,TGTGCCAGCAGCCTAGGCCGGAGGGACGCCAAAAACATTCAGTACTTC
TRBJ1-5,13,.,.,TRBV27,CASSQGWGQPQHF,TGTGCCAGCAGTCAGGGGTGGGGTCAGCCCCAGCATTTT
TRBJ2-1,15,.,.,TRBV4-1,CASSRPDRAYNEQFF,TGCGCCAGCAGCCGACCGGACAGAGCCTACAATGAGCAGTTCTTC
TRBJ1-2,14,.,.,TRBV25-1,CASSGGGENYGYTF,TGTGCCAGCAGTGGAGGCGGGGAGAACTATGGCTACACCTTC
TRBJ2-3,13,TRBD1,.,TRBV4-1,CASSQGQGDTQYF,TGCGCCAGCAGCCAAGGACAGGGGGATACGCAGTATTTT
TRBJ2-7,15,TRBD1,.,TRBV28,CASKLPGQGALEQYF,TGTGCCAGCAAACTCCCGGGACAGGGGGCACTCGAGCAGTACTTC
TRBJ2-1,15,.,.,TRBV27,CASSTYGILGNEQFF,TGTGCCAGCAGTACTTACGGGATATTGGGGAATGAGCAGTTCTTC
TRBJ2-3,17,TRBD2,.,TRBV5-1,CASSLAAGGPSTDTQYF,TGCGCCAGCAGCTTGGCAGCGGGAGGGCCGAGCACAGATACGCAGTATTTT
TRBJ2-1,16,TRBD2,.,TRBV9,CASSIGLAGVRGEQFF,TGTGCCAGCAGCATAGGACTAGCGGGAGTTAGGGGTGAGCAGTTCTTC
TRBJ2-7,14,.,.,TRBV27,CASSRGIGSYEQYF,TGTGCCAGCAGTAGGGGGATAGGATCCTACGAGCAGTACTTC
TRBJ1-2,13,TRBD1,.,TRBV5-6,CASSFWTGGGYTF,TGTGCCAGCAGCTTTTGGACAGGGGGAGGCTACACCTTC
TRBJ2-7,13,.,.,TRBV15,CATRPGSSYEQYF,TGTGCCACCAGGCCGGGAAGCTCCTACGAGCAGTACTTC
TRBJ1-1,13,TRBD1,.,TRBV29-1,CSAIPGQGSEAFF,TGCAGCGCGATACCGGGACAGGGTTCTGAAGCTTTCTTT
TRBJ2-7,16,.,.,TRBV7-9,CASSPNWGFSAYEQYF,TGTGCCAGCAGCCCAAACTGGGGCTTTTCGGCCTACGAGCAGTACTTC
TRBJ2-5,14,TRBD2,.,TRBV9,CASSVGLAEETQYF,TGTGCCAGCAGCGTAGGACTAGCGGAAGAGACCCAGTACTTC
TRBJ2-7,12,.,.,TRBV30,CAWSVRRGEQYF,TGTGCCTGGAGTGTACGTAGGGGGGAGCAGTACTTC
TRBJ1-5,17,TRBD1,.,TRBV5-1,CASSPTPGQGVFQPQHF,TGCGCCAGCAGCCCGACACCGGGACAGGGGGTTTTTCAGCCCCAGCATTTT
TRBJ1-3,14,.,once,TRBV7-8,CASSLKRGRNTIYF,TGTGCCAGCAGCTTAAAGAGGGGGAGAAACACCATATATTTT